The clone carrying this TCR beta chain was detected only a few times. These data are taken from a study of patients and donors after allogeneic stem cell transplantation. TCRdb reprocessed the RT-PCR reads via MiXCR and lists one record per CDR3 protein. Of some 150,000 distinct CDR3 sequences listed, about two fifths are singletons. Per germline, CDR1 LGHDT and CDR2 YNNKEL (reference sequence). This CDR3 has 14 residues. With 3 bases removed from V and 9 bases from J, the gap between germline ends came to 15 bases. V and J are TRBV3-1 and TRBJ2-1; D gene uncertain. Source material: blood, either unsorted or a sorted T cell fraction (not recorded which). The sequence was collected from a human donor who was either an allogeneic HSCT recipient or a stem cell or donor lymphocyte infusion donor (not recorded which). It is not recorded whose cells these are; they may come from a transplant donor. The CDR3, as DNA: TGTGCCAGCAGCCATGACCTTAATAGCCTTGAGCAGTTCTTC. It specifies CASSHDLNSLEQFF.